This T cell receptor beta chain is drawn from a study of blood T cells in healthy people across ages. Alongside a J-beta primer mix, a sample-barcoded 5' primer served in a second PCR lasting 7 to 11 cycles. TCRdb used MiXCR to reprocess the 5' RACE reads, holding one entry per CDR3 protein. Of some 1.5 million distinct CDR3 sequences listed, about 28% are singletons. The table lists this clonotype with a few counts. What was sequenced was blood. The source is a woman under 40 in good health.

In DNA, the CDR3 is TGTGCCAGCAGTAGCCGGGAAAAGGTTCCCTCTGGGGCCAACGTCCTGACTTTC. This codes for CASSSREKVPSGANVLTF. The chain combines TRBV6-1 with TRBJ2-6, with TRBD2 as a possible D gene (5 bases). Germline loops: CDR1 MNHNS, CDR2 SASEGT. CDR3 length: 18 residues. Trimming removed 5 bases from V and 0 bases from J, with 17 bases in between.